This record looks at one T cell receptor (beta chain) sequence and its context. This entry is derived from a study of blood T cell repertoires in COVID-19. Overall study: Sites in the United States, Italy and Spain provided acute and convalescent COVID-19 samples. T cells, B-cell-depleted T cells, or PBMCs provided the cDNA or gDNA that served as material.

J gave up 7 bases and V 5 bases, and 11 bases lay outside the gene matches. Germline V CDR1 and CDR2: KGHDR, SFDVKD. The CDR3 length is 16 residues. Produced via immunoSEQ multiplex PCR; TCRdb's table is partial and in-frame only. This sample has 85,000 to 130,000 clones; over 65% occur once, and the top ten carry roughly 29%. The receptor was isolated from a man in his sixties with acute or convalescent COVID-19. Sequenced sample: peripheral blood. The V and J genes are TRBV24-1 and TRBJ2-1, with 9 bases aligning to TRBD2. DNA of the CDR3: TGTGCCACCAGTGGCATTAGCGGGAGTTACCTTAATGAGCAGTTCTTC. This sequence encodes CATSGISGSYLNEQFF.